This entry describes one TCR beta chain. There is no known antigen for this receptor. Per-base qualities were not stored, and no clone one base away is much larger. The CDR3 regions of human TCRbeta chains were analyzed by immunosequencing. On the authors' methods: Repertoire TCRs were matched against a reference library of SARS-CoV-2-specific TCRs generated with the MIRA antigen-specificity platform. Breadth was defined as the fraction of unique TCRs that were SARS-CoV-2-associated, and depth was defined as the fraction of total T cells that were SARS-CoV-2-associated. Using the MIRA data, every spike-specific TCR was mapped to the spike region that the TCR reacted to and assigned to either a CD4 or a CD8 class. Log10-transformed breadth and depth values were compared by one-way ANOVA with Sidak's multiple comparisons tests. The table comes from immuneACCESS by way of TCRdb, which keeps in-frame sequences with V and J called. Part of the clones is missing from these tables; in studies checked, under half for an unresolved V gene and the rest for unknown reasons. Clone size and the V and J calls come from that table; the DNA yielded D and trimming. For this sample there are 180,000 or so clones; 92% appear just once. The ten biggest clones cover 1% to 1.5% of the sample.

These data are taken from a study of T cell responses to AZD1222 COVID-19 vaccine (dated by TCRdb to 2020 to 2022). Background on the whole study: TCR sequencing was performed for roughly 250 trial participants, of whom around 200 were given two doses of AZD1222 and approximately 26 were given two doses of MenACWY control vaccine. Trial participants were enrolled into age subgroups of 18-55, 56-69 and 70-plus years, which contained about 160, 30 and 59 TCR-sequenced participants, respectively. Results the study describes overall, beyond this receptor: A significant rise in spike-specific TCR breadth and depth was observed after two AZD1222 doses relative to day 0 and relative to MenACWY recipients. Most participants were white British and females outnumbered males, and the authors suggested that clonal diversity may have been underestimated. In the small 56-69-year group, the increase in depth fell short of significance, most likely because of low power. Conclusions about previously exposed vaccinees were limited because only six or seven AZD1222 recipients were SARS-CoV-2 seropositive at baseline. Nearly half of unique spike-specific TCRs reportedly recognized epitopes outside regions mutated in the B.1.351 and B.1.1.7 variants. No day 14 peak-response samples were available, so repertoires were characterized only after the peak T cell response. CD4 TCRs associated with the vaccine covered the entire spike protein, and the dominant responses were in regions 160-218 and 743-854.

The sample's time point label, in plain terms: about 28 days (+/-7) after the second vaccine dose. Because spike-specific TCR depth and breadth did not differ between the two schedules, AZD1222 recipients who got a second dose at roughly 4 weeks were pooled with those who got a second dose at roughly 12 weeks. The vaccinee samples were drawn from two UK trials, COV001 and COV002, one of which was a single-blind randomized controlled phase 2/3 trial testing AZD1222 (ChAdOx1 nCoV-19) in healthy adults. For TCRbeta chain sequencing, PBMC samples from trial participants were taken at day 0 and at day 28 after the second dose. Here the sequenced sample was peripheral blood, taken 28 days after the second AZD1222 dose. The TCR comes from an adult who received the AZD1222 COVID-19 vaccine.

At the DNA level, the sequence is TGTGCCAGCAGCCACAAAACTAGGGATGACTATGGCTACACCTTC. Its protein is CASSHKTRDDYGYTF. The rearrangement joined TRBV5-4 to TRBJ1-2; no D gene can be assigned with confidence. The V and J ends are trimmed by 4 bases and 3 bases, leaving 16 bases between them. From the cysteine through the phenylalanine, the CDR3 covers 15 amino acids. Only CDR3 DNA remains: 45 bases, in frame from the first base. Looking up the germline V gene (reference sequence) yields CDR1 SGHNT and CDR2 YYREEE.